These T cell receptor beta chains were read from a single sample in a study of blood T cell repertoires in COVID-19. Some clones are missing from TCRdb's copy, which holds only in-frame ones; the method was immunoSEQ multiplex PCR. The repertoire holds 380,000 or so clones, 85% to 90% seen once, with 0.9% to 1% in the top ten. The sequencing input was PBMCs or T cells enriched from blood (not recorded which). All receptors come from a woman younger than 45 with acute COVID-19. Both conserved end residues are part of each CDR3. Each record gives: CDR3 protein, CDR3 DNA, J gene, clone size, D gene, V gene. A D gene is named only where the DNA matches it firmly. Some rows have no size entry. The others give once, few or many, or a class for an expanded clone.

CDR3: CASSPTPFGGVQYF; DNA: TGTGCCAGCTCACCGACGCCCTTTGGAGGGGTGCAGTACTTC; J: TRBJ2-7; size: .; D: .; V: TRBV18
CDR3: CASSVDGRGSTEAFF; DNA: TGTGCCAGCAGCGTAGATGGTCGGGGGAGCACTGAAGCTTTCTTT; J: TRBJ1-1; size: .; D: .; V: TRBV9
CDR3: CASSINYEQYF; DNA: TGCGCCAGCAGCATAAACTACGAGCAGTACTTC; J: TRBJ2-7; size: .; D: .; V: TRBV5-1
CDR3: CASSLRTGAENTGELFF; DNA: TGTGCCAGCAGCTTACGGACAGGGGCAGAAAACACCGGGGAGCTGTTTTTT; J: TRBJ2-2; size: .; D: TRBD1; V: TRBV7-2
CDR3: CASSPNAGRTNTGELFF; DNA: TGCGCCAGCAGCCCCAACGCTGGACGGACTAACACCGGGGAGCTGTTTTTT; J: TRBJ2-2; size: once; D: .; V: TRBV5-1
CDR3: CASSLDGGGTEAFF; DNA: TGCGCCAGCAGCTTGGATGGGGGCGGCACTGAAGCTTTCTTT; J: TRBJ1-1; size: .; D: .; V: TRBV5-1
CDR3: CASSTGGELFF; DNA: TGTGCCAGCAGCACGGGAGGGGAGCTGTTTTTT; J: TRBJ2-2; size: .; D: .; V: TRBV7-3
CDR3: CASSPRDRDRVDRDRAYEQYF; DNA: TGCGCCAGCAGCCCGAGGGACCGGGACAGGGTAGACCGGGACAGGGCCTACGAGCAGTACTTC; J: TRBJ2-7; size: .; D: TRBD1; V: TRBV5-1
CDR3: CAISGWGSEAFF; DNA: TGTGCCATCAGTGGCTGGGGCTCTGAAGCTTTCTTT; J: TRBJ1-1; size: .; D: .; V: TRBV10-3
CDR3: CASRLAGVDNEQFF; DNA: TGTGCCAGCAGACTAGCGGGGGTAGACAATGAGCAGTTCTTC; J: TRBJ2-1; size: .; D: TRBD2; V: TRBV2
CDR3: CASSLGDSFWHNYGYTF; DNA: TGTGCCAGCAGCTTAGGGGACAGTTTCTGGCATAACTATGGCTACACCTTC; J: TRBJ1-2; size: .; D: TRBD1; V: TRBV11-3
CDR3: CASSPTPSTEAFF; DNA: TGTGCCAGCTCACCCACTCCGTCGACTGAAGCTTTCTTT; J: TRBJ1-1; size: .; D: .; V: TRBV18
CDR3: CASRRERLGYNEQFF; DNA: TGTGCCAGCAGGCGAGAGAGGCTCGGATACAATGAGCAGTTCTTC; J: TRBJ2-1; size: .; D: .; V: TRBV6-5
CDR3: CASSQEPGVSHTEAFF; DNA: TGTGCCAGCAGCCAAGAGCCAGGGGTATCACACACTGAAGCTTTCTTT; J: TRBJ1-1; size: .; D: .; V: TRBV3-1/TRBV3-2
CDR3: CASSPGWGVDTQYF; DNA: TGTGCCAGCAGTCCAGGTTGGGGGGTTGATACGCAGTATTTT; J: TRBJ2-3; size: .; D: .; V: TRBV28
CDR3: CATRSLEGTEAFF; DNA: TGTGCCACCAGAAGTCTAGAGGGCACTGAAGCTTTCTTT; J: TRBJ1-1; size: once; D: .; V: TRBV24-1
CDR3: CASRLAGGHEQFF; DNA: TGTGCCAGCAGGTTAGCGGGGGGGCATGAGCAGTTCTTC; J: TRBJ2-1; size: .; D: TRBD2; V: TRBV12-3/TRBV12-4
CDR3: CASRQGTHQPQHF; DNA: TGTGCCAGCAGACAGGGGACCCATCAGCCCCAGCATTTT; J: TRBJ1-5; size: .; D: TRBD1; V: TRBV6-5
CDR3: CASSLGGRGNDSPLHF; DNA: TGTGCCAGCAGCTTAGGGGGAAGGGGAAACGATTCACCCCTCCACTTT; J: TRBJ1-6; size: .; D: .; V: TRBV7-6
CDR3: CASSQVGVGRDNEKLFF; DNA: TGCGCCAGCAGCCAAGTAGGCGTGGGCAGGGATAATGAAAAACTGTTTTTT; J: TRBJ1-4; size: .; D: .; V: TRBV4-1
CDR3: CASSGDRGPNEKLFF; DNA: TGTGCCAGCAGTGGGGACAGGGGGCCTAATGAAAAACTGTTTTTT; J: TRBJ1-4; size: .; D: TRBD1; V: TRBV2
CDR3: CASSRVTGSQPQHF; DNA: TGTGCCAGCAGCCGGGTGACAGGCAGTCAGCCCCAGCATTTT; J: TRBJ1-5; size: once; D: .; V: TRBV28
CDR3: CATKTGGIYEQYF; DNA: TGTGCCACGAAGACAGGGGGCATCTACGAGCAGTACTTC; J: TRBJ2-7; size: .; D: TRBD1; V: TRBV10-3
CDR3: CAWSVRPTAATNEKLFF; DNA: TGTGCCTGGAGTGTACGACCCACGGCGGCAACTAATGAAAAACTGTTTTTT; J: TRBJ1-4; size: .; D: .; V: TRBV30
CDR3: CSASRIGQGSNQPQHF; DNA: TGCAGTGCTAGTCGTATTGGGCAGGGGAGCAATCAGCCCCAGCATTTT; J: TRBJ1-5; size: .; D: .; V: TRBV20-1
CDR3: CASSLEPSESTDTQYF; DNA: TGCGCCAGCAGCTTGGAGCCTAGCGAGAGCACAGATACGCAGTATTTT; J: TRBJ2-3; size: .; D: .; V: TRBV5-1
CDR3: CASIAGGGSYNEQFF; DNA: TGTGCCAGTATAGCGGGGGGCGGGTCCTACAATGAGCAGTTCTTC; J: TRBJ2-1; size: .; D: TRBD2; V: TRBV5-6
CDR3: CASSRVSGNTIYF; DNA: TGTGCCAGCAGCCGGGTCTCTGGAAACACCATATATTTT; J: TRBJ1-3; size: few; D: .; V: TRBV11-2